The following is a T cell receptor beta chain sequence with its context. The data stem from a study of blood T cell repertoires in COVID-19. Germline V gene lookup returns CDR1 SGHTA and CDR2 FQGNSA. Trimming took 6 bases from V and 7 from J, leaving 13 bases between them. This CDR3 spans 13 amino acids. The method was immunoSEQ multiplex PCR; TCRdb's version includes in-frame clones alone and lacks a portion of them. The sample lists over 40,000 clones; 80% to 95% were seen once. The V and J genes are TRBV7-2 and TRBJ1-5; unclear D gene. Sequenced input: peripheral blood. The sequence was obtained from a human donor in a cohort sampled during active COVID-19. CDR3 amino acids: CASSPPGRQPQHF. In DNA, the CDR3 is TGTGCCAGCAGTCCCCCCGGGAGGCAGCCCCAGCATTTT.